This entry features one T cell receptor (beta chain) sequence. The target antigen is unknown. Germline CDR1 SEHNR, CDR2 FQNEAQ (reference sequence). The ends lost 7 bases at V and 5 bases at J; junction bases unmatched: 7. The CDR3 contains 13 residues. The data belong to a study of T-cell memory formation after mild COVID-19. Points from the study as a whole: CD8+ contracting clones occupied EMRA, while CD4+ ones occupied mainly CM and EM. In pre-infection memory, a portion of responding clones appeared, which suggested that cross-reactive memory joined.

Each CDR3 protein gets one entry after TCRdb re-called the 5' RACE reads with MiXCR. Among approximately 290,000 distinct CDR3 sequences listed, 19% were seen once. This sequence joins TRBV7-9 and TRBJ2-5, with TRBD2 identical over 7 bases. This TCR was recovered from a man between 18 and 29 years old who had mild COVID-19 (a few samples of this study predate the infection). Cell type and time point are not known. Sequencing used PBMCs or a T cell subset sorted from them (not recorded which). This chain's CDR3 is CASIGGVGETQYF. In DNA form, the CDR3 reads TGTGCCAGCATTGGGGGGGTCGGGGAGACCCAGTACTTC.